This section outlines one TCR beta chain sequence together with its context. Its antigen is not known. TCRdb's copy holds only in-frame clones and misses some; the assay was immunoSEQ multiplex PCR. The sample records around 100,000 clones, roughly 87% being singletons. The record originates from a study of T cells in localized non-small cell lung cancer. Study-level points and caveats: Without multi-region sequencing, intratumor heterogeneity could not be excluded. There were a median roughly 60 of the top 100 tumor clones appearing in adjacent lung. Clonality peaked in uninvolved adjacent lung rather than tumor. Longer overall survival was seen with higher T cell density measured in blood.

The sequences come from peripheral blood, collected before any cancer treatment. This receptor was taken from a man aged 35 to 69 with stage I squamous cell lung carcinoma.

CDR3 coding DNA: TGTGCCAGCAGCTTGGTTTTCGGGGCGCGAGGAAGTGGCTACACCTTC. It specifies CASSLVFGARGSGYTF. V is TRBV5-6 and J is TRBJ1-2; a possible D gene is TRBD1 (5 bases). Germline CDR1 is SGHDT and CDR2 is YYEEEE. The CDR3 length is 16 residues. V was clipped by 0 bases and J by 7 bases, with 19 bases between them.